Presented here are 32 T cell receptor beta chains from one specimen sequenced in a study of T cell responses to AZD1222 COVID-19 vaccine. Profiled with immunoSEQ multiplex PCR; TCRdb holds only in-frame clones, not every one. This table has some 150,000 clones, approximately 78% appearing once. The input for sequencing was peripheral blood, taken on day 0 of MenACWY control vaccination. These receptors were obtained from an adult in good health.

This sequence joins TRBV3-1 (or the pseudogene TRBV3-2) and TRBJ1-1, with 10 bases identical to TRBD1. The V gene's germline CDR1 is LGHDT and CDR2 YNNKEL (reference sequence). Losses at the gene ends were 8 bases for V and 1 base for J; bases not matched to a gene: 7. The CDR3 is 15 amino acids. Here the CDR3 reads CASADRGRRNTEAFF. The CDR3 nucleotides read TGTGCCAGCGCCGACAGGGGGCGGAGGAACACTGAAGCTTTCTTT.

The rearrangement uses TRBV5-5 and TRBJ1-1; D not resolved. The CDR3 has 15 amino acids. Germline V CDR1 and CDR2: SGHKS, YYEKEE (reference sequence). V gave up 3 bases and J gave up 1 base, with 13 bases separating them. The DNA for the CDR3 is TGTGCCAGCAGCTGGGAGGGTTCCACGAACACTGAAGCTTTCTTT. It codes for CASSWEGSTNTEAFF.

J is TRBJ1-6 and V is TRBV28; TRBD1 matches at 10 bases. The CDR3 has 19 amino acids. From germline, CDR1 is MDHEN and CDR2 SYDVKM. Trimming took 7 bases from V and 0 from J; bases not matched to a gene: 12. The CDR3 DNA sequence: TGTGCCAGCAACTCTATCCGGGACAGGGGACTCTCCTATAATTCACCCCTCCACTTT. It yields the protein CASNSIRDRGLSYNSPLHF. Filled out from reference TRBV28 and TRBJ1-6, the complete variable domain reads DVKVTQSSRYLVKRTGEKVFLECVQDMDHENMFWYRQDPGLGLRLIYFSYDVKMKEKGDIPEGYSVSREKKERFSLILESASTNQTSMYLCASNSIRDRGLSYNSPLHFGNGTRLTVT.

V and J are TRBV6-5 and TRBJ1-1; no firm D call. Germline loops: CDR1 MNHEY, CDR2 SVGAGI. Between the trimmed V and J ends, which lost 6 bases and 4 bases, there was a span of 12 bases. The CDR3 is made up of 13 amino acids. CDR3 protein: CASSAQITTEAFF. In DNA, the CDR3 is TGTGCCAGCAGCGCGCAGATCACCACTGAAGCTTTCTTT.

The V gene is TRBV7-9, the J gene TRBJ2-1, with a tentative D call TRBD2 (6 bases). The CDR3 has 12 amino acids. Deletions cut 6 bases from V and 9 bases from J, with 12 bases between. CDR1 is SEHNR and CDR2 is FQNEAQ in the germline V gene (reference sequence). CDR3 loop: CASRDGEAEQFF. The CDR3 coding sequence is TGTGCCAGCAGGGATGGGGAGGCTGAGCAGTTCTTC.

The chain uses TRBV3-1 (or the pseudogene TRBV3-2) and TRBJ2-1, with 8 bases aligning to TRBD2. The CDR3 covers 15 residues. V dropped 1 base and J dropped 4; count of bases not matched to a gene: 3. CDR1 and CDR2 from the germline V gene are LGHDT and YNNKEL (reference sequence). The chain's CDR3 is CASSQGPGGYNEQFF. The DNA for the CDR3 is TGTGCCAGCAGCCAAGGTCCGGGGGGGTACAATGAGCAGTTCTTC.

The CDR3 reads CAIKLRDRESSYEQYV. In DNA form, the CDR3 reads TGTGCCATTAAACTCCGGGACCGCGAAAGCTCCTACGAGCAGTACGTC. The gene calls are TRBV10-3 and TRBJ2-7; D could derive from TRBD1 or TRBD2 (5 bases each). This CDR3 spans 16 amino acids. V was shortened by 9 bases and J by 0 bases, with 21 bases between the two germline ends. Germline V lookup: CDR1 ENHRY, CDR2 SYGVKD.

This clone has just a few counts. CDR3 sequence: CASRKGRNQPQHF. For the CDR3, the DNA is TGTGCCAGTAGAAAGGGCAGGAATCAGCCCCAGCATTTT. The chain combines TRBV19 with TRBJ1-5; no firm D call. CDR1 and CDR2 from the germline V gene are LNHDA and SQIVND (reference sequence). The CDR3 covers 13 residues. Trimming took 6 bases from V and 4 from J, leaving 10 bases between them.

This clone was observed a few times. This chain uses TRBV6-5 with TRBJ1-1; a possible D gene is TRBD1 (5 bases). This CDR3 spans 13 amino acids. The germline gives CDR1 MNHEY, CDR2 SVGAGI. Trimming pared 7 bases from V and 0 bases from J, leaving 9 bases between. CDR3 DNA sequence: TGTGCCAGCAAGGGGACGGTGAACACTGAAGCTTTCTTT. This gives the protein CASKGTVNTEAFF.

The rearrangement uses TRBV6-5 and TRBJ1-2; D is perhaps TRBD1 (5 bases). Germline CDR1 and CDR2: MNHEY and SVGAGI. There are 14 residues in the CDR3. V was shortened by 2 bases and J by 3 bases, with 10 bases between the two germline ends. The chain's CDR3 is CASSYKGRDYGYTF. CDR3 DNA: TGTGCCAGCAGTTACAAGGGGCGAGACTATGGCTACACCTTC.

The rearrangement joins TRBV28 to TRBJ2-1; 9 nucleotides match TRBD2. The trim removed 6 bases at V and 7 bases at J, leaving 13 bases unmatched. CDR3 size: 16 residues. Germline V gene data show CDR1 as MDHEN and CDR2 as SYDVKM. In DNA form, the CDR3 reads TGTGCCAGCAGCCTGGGCGGGGGGGTACTCTCGAATGAGCAGTTCTTC. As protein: CASSLGGGVLSNEQFF. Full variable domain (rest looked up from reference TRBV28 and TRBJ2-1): DVKVTQSSRYLVKRTGEKVFLECVQDMDHENMFWYRQDPGLGLRLIYFSYDVKMKEKGDIPEGYSVSREKKERFSLILESASTNQTSMYLCASSLGGGVLSNEQFFGPGTRLTVL.

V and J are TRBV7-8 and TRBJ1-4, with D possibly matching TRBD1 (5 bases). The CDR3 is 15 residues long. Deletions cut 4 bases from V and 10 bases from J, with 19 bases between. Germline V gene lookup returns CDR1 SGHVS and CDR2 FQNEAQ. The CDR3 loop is CASSSPGGVVGKLFF. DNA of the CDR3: TGTGCCAGCAGCTCGCCGGGAGGGGTTGTCGGAAAACTGTTTTTT.

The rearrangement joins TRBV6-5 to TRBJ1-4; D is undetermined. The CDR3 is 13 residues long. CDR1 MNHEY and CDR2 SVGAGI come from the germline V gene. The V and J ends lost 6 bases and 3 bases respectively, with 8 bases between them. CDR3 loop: CASRPGANEKLFF. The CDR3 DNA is TGTGCCAGCAGGCCGGGTGCTAATGAAAAACTGTTTTTT.

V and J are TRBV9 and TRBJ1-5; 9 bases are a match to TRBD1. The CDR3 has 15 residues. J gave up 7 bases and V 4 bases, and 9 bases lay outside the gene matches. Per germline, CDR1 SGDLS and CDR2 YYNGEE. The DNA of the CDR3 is TGTGCCAGCAGCCGGACAGGGGTGGGGATCCAGCCCCAGCATTTT. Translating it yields CASSRTGVGIQPQHF.

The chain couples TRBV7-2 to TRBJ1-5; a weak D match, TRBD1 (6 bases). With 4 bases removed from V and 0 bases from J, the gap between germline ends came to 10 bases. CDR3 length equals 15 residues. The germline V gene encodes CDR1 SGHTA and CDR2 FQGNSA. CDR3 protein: CASSWDTISNQPQHF. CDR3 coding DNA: TGTGCCAGCAGCTGGGACACAATTAGCAATCAGCCCCAGCATTTT.

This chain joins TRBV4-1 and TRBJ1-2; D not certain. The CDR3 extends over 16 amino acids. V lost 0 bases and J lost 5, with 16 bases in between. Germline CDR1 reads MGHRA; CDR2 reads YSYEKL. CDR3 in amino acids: CASSQEAGDWSYGYTF. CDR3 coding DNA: TGCGCCAGCAGCCAAGAAGCTGGAGACTGGTCTTATGGCTACACCTTC.

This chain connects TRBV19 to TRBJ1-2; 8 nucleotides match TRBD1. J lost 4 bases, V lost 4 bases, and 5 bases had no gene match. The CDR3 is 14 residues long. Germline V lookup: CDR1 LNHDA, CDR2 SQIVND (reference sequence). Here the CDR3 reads CASSTDRGGYGYTF. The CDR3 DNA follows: TGTGCCAGTAGTACAGACAGGGGCGGCTATGGCTACACCTTC.

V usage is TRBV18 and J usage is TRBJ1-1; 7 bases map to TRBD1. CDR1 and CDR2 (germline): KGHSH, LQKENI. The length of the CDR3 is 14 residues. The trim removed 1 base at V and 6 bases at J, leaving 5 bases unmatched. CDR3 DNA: TGTGCCAGCTCACCACAGGGGACAGTCGCTGAAGCTTTCTTT. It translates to CASSPQGTVAEAFF.

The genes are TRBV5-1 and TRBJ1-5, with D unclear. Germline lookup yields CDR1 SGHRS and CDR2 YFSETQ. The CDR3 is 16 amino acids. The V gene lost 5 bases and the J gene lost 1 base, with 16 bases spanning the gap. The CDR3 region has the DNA TGCGCCAGCAGAGATCTGTCGCGTCGGAGCAATCAGCCCCAGCATTTT. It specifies CASRDLSRRSNQPQHF.

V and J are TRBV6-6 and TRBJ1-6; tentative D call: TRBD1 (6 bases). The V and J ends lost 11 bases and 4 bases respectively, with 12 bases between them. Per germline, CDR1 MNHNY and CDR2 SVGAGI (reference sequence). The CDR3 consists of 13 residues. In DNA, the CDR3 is TGTGCCTGTACAGGGTCTTATAATTCACCCCTCCACTTT. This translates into CACTGSYNSPLHF.

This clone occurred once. The CDR3 region is CASSLSRQGYGYTF. Here the CDR3 DNA reads TGTGCCAGCAGTTTATCCCGACAGGGCTATGGCTACACCTTC. The J gene is TRBJ1-2, the V gene TRBV28; 7 nucleotides line up with TRBD1. The CDR3 length is 14 residues. V shed 1 base, J shed 4 bases, and the junction held 3 bases outside the gene matches. In germline, CDR1 is MDHEN, CDR2 SYDVKM.

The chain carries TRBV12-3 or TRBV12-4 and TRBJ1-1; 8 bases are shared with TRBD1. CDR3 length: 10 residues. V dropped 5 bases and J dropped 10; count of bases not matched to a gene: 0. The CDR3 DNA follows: TGTGCCAGCAGTGGGACAGGAGCTTTCTTT. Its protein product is CASSGTGAFF.

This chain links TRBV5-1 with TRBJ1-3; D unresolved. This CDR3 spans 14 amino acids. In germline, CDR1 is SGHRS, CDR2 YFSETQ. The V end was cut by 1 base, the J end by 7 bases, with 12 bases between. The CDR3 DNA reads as TGCGCCAGCAGCTTGAATGCTGAACGGAACACCATATATTTT. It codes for CASSLNAERNTIYF.

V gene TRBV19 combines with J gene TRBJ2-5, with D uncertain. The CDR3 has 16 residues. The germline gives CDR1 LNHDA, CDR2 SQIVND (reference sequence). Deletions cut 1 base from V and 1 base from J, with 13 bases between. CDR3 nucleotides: TGTGCCAGTAGTATAGGAAGAGATCGAGGCCAAGAGACCCAGTACTTC. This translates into CASSIGRDRGQETQYF.

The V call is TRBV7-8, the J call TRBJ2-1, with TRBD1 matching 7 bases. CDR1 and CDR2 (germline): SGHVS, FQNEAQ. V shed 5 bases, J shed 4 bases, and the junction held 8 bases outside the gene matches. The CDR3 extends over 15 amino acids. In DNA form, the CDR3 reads TGTGCCAGCAGCCCCGGCAGGGGGTCATACAATGAGCAGTTCTTC. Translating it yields CASSPGRGSYNEQFF. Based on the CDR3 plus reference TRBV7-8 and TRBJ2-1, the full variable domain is GAGVSQSPRYKVAKRGQDVALRCDPISGHVSLFWYQQALGQGPEFLTYFQNEAQLDKSGLPSDRFFAERPEGSVSTLKIQRTQQEDSAVYLCASSPGRGSYNEQFFGPGTRLTVL.

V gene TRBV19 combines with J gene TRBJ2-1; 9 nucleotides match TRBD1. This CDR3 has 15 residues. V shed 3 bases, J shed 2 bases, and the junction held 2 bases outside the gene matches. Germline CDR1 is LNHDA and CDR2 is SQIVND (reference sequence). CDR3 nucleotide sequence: TGTGCCAGTAGTATCGACAGGGGGACCTACAATGAGCAGTTCTTC. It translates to CASSIDRGTYNEQFF.

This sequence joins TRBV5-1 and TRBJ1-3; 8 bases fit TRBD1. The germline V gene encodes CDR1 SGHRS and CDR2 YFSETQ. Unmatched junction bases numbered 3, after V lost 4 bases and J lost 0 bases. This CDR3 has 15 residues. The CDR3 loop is CASSPTGDSGNTIYF. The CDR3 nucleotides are TGCGCCAGCAGCCCGACAGGGGACTCTGGAAACACCATATATTTT.

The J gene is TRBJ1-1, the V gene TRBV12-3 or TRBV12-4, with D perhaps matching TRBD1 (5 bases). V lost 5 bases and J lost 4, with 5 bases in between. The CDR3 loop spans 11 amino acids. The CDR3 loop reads CASSGTTEAFF. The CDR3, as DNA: TGTGCCAGCAGTGGGACCACTGAAGCTTTCTTT.

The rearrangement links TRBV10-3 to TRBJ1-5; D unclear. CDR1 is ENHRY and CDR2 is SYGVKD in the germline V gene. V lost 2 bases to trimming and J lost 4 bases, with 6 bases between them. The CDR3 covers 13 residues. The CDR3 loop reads CAISETTNQPQHF. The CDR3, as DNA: TGTGCCATCAGTGAGACGACTAATCAGCCCCAGCATTTT.

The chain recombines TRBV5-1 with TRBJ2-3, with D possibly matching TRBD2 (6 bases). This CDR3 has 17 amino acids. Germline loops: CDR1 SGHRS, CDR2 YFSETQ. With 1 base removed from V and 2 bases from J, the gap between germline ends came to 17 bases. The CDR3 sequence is CASSLFGAGSTTDTQYF. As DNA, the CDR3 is TGCGCCAGCAGCTTGTTCGGCGCGGGGAGTACCACAGATACGCAGTATTTT. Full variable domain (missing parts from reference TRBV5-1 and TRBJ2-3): KAGVTQTPRYLIKTRGQQVTLSCSPISGHRSVSWYQQTPGQGLQFLFEYFSETQRNKGNFPGRFSGRQFSNSRSEMNVSTLELGDSALYLCASSLFGAGSTTDTQYFGPGTRLTVL.

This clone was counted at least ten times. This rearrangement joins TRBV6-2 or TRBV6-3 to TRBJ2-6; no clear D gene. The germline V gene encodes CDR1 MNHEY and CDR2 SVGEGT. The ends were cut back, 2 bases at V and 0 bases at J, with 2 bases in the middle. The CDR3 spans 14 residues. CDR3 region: CASSYNSGANVLTF. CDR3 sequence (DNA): TGTGCCAGCAGTTACAACTCTGGGGCCAACGTCCTGACTTTC.

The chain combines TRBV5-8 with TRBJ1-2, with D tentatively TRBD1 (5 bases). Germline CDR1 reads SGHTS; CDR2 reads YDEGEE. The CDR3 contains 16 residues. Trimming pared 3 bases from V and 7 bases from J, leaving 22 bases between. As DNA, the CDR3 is TGTGCCAGCAGCTCCTTTACCGGGACCAAATCTGCTGGCTACACCTTC. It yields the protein CASSSFTGTKSAGYTF.